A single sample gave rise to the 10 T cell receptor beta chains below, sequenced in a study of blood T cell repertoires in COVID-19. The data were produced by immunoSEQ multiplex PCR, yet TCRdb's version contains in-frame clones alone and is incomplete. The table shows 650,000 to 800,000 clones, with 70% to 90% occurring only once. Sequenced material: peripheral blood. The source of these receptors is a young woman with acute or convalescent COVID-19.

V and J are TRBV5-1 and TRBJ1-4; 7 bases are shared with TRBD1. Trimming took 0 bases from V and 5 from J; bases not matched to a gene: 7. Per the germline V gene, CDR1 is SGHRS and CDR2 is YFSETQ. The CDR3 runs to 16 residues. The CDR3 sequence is CASSLAETGINEKLFF. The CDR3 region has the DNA TGCGCCAGCAGCTTGGCCGAGACAGGGATAAATGAAAAACTGTTTTTT.

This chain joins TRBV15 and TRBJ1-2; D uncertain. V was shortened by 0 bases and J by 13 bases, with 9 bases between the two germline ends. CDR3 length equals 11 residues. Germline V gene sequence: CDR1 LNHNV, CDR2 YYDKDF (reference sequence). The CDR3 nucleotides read TGTGCCACCAGCAGAGACCCAGTGTGCACCTTC. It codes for CATSRDPVCTF.

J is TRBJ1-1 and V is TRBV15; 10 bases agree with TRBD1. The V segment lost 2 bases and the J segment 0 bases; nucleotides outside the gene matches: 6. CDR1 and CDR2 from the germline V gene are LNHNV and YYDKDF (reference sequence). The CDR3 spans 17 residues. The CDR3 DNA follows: TGTGCCACCAGCAGACACCCGGGACAGGGGATGAACACTGAAGCTTTCTTT. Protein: CATSRHPGQGMNTEAFF.

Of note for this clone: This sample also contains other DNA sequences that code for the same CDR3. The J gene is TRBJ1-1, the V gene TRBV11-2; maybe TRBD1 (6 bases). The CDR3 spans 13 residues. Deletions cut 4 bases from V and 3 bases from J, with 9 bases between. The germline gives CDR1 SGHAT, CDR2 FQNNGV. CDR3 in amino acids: CASSSQGYTEAFF. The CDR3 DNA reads TGTGCCAGCAGCTCCCAGGGGTACACTGAAGCTTTCTTT.

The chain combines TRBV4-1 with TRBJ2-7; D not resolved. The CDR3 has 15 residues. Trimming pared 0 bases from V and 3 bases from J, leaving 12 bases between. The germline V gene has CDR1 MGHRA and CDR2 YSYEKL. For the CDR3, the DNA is TGCGCCAGCAGCCAAGATGCAGGTCGGTACTACGAGCAGTACTTC. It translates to CASSQDAGRYYEQYF.

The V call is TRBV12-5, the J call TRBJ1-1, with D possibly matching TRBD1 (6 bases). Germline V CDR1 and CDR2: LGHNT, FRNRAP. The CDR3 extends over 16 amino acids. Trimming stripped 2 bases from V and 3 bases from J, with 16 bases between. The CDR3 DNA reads TGTGCTAGTGGTTTGTGGCAGGGGCCGATGTACACTGAAGCTTTCTTT. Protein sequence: CASGLWQGPMYTEAFF.

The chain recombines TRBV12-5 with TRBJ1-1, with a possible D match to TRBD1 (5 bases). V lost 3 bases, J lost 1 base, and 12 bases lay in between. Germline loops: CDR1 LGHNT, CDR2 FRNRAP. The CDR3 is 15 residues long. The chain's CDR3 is CASGLPGHSNTEAFF. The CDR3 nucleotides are TGTGCTAGTGGTTTACCAGGGCACTCGAACACTGAAGCTTTCTTT.

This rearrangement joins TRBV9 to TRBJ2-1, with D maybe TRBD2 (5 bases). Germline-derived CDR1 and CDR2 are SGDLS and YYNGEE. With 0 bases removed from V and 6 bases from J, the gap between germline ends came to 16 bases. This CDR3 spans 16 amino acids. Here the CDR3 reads CASSVGAMRVGNEQFF. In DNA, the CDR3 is TGTGCCAGCAGCGTAGGGGCTATGAGGGTCGGCAATGAGCAGTTCTTC.

CDR3 region: CASSQAPRGIEAFF. DNA for the CDR3: TGTGCCAGCAGCCAAGCCCCCCGGGGGATTGAAGCTTTCTTT. The chain links TRBV4-2 to TRBJ1-1; a weak D match, TRBD1 (5 bases). This CDR3 region has 14 residues. V was clipped by 1 base and J by 7 bases, with 13 bases between them. Per germline, CDR1 LGHNA and CDR2 YNFKEQ.

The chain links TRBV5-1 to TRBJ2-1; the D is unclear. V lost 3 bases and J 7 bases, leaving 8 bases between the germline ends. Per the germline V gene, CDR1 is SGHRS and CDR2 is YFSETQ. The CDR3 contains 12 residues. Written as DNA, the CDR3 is TGCGCCAGCAGCTACCTTAGTAATGAGCAGTTCTTC. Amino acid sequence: CASSYLSNEQFF.